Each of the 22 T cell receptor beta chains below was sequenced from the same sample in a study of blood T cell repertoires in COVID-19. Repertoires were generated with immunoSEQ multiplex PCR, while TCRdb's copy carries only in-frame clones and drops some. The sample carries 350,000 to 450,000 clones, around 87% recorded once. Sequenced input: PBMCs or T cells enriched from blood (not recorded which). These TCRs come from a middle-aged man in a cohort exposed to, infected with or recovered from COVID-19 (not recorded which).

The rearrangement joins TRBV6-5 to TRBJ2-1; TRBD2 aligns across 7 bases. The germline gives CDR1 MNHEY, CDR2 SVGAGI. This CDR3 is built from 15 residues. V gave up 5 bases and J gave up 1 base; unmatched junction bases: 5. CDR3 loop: CASSPTSVSYNEQFF. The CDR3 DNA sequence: TGTGCCAGCAGTCCCACTAGCGTTTCCTACAATGAGCAGTTCTTC.

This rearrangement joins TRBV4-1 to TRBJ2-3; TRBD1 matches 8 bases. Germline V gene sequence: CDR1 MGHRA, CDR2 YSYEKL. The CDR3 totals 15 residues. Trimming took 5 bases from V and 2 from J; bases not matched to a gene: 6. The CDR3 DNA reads TGCGCCAGCAGCTCAAGACAGGGGAACACAGATACGCAGTATTTT. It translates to CASSSRQGNTDTQYF.

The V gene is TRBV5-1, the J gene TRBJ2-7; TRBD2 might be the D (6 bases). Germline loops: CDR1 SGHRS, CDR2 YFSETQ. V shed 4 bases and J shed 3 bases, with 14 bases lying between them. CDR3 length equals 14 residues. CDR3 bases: TGCGCCAGCAGCGGAGGGACTCAGAACTACGAGCAGTACTTC. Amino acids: CASSGGTQNYEQYF.

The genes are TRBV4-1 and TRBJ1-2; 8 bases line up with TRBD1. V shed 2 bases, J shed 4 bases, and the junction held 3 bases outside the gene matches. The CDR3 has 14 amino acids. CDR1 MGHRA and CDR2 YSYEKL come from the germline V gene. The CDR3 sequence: CASSQPGQAYGYTF. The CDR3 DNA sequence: TGCGCCAGCAGCCAACCGGGACAGGCCTATGGCTACACCTTC.

The CDR3 bases are TGTGCCAGCAGTTCGGAGGGCTTGTACAATCAGCCCCAGCATTTT. This codes for CASSSEGLYNQPQHF. The V call is TRBV27, the J call TRBJ1-5; D is ambiguous. Germline V gene data show CDR1 as MNHEY and CDR2 as SMNVEV (reference sequence). This CDR3 is 15 amino acids long. V was trimmed by 4 bases and J by 3 bases, leaving 13 bases between them.

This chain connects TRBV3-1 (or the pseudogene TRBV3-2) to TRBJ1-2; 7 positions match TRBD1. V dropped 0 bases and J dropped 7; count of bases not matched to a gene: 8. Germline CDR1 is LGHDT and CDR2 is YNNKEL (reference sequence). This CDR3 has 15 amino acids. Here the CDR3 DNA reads TGTGCCAGCAGCCAAGATCAAGGGGGCCGGATTGGCTACACCTTC. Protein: CASSQDQGGRIGYTF.

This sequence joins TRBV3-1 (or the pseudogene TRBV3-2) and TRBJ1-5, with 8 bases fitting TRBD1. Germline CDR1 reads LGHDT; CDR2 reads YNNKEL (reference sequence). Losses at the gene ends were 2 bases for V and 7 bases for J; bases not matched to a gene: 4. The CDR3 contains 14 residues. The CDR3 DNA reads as TGTGCCAGCAGCCAACGACAGGGGAAGCAGCCCCAGCATTTT. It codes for CASSQRQGKQPQHF.

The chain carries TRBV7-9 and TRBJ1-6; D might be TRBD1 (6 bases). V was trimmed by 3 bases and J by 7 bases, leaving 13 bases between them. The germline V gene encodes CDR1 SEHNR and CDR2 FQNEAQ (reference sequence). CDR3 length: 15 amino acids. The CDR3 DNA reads TGTGCCAGCAGCTTCTACCGCCAGGGGAATTCACCCCTCCACTTT. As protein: CASSFYRQGNSPLHF.

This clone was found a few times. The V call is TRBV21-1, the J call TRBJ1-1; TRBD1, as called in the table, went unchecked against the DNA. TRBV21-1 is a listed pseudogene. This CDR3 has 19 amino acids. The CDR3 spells CASSKRQEQGVRQNTEAFF. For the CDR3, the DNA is TGTGCCAGCAGCAAAAGGCAAGAACAGGGAGTGCGGCAGAACACTGAAGCTTTCTTT.

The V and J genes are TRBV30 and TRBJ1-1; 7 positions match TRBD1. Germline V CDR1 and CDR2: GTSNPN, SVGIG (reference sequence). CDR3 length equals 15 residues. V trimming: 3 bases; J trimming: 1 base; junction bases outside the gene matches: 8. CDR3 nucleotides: TGTGCCTGGAGAGCACAGGGGCGCGGGAACACTGAAGCTTTCTTT. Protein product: CAWRAQGRGNTEAFF. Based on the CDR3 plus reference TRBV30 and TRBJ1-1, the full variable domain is SQTIHQWPATLVQPVGSPLSLECTVEGTSNPNLYWYRQAAGRGLQLLFYSVGIGQISSEVPQNLSASRPQDRQFILSSKKLLLSDSGFYLCAWRAQGRGNTEAFFGQGTRLTVV.

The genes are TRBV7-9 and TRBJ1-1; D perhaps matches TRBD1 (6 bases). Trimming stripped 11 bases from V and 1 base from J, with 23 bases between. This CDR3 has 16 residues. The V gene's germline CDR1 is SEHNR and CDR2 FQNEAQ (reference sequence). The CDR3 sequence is CASHGVQGGANTEAFF. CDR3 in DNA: TGTGCCTCCCACGGGGTACAGGGTGGGGCGAACACTGAAGCTTTCTTT.

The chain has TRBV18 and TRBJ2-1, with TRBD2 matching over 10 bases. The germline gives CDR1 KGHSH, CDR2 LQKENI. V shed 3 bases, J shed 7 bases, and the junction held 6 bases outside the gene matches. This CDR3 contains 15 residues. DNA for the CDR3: TGTGCCAGCTCACCGGCTAGCGGGAGCAGGAATGAGCAGTTCTTC. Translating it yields CASSPASGSRNEQFF.

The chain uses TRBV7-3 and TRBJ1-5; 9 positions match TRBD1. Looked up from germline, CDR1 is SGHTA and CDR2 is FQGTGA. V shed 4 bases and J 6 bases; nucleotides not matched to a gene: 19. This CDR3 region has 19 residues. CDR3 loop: CASSSYPWDREMVGQPQHF. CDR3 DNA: TGTGCCAGCAGCTCATACCCCTGGGACAGGGAAATGGTTGGTCAGCCCCAGCATTTT.

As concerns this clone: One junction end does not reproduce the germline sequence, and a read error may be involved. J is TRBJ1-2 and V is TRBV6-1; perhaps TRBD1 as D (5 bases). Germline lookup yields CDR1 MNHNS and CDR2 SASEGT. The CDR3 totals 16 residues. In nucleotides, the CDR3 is TGTGCCAGCAGCGAAGAACGGGGGGGACGGAACTATGGCTACACCTTC. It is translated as CASSEERGGRNYGYTF.

CDR3 DNA: TGTGCCAGTAGGGTTCAGCGGGCTTCCAATGAGCAGTTCTTC. Amino acid sequence: CASRVQRASNEQFF. The V call is TRBV19, the J call TRBJ2-1, with D possibly TRBD2 on 6 matching bases. Trimming removed 6 bases at V and 6 bases at J, with 15 bases between. Germline V gene sequence: CDR1 LNHDA, CDR2 SQIVND (reference sequence). This CDR3 contains 14 residues.

The DNA for the CDR3 is TGTGCCAGCAGCTTAGTTATCTCCAGTGAGCAGTTCTTC. Its protein product is CASSLVISSEQFF. The chain has TRBV11-2 and TRBJ2-1; D is unclear. The CDR3 consists of 13 residues. Germline loops: CDR1 SGHAT, CDR2 FQNNGV. V shed 1 base and J shed 9 bases, with 10 bases lying between them.

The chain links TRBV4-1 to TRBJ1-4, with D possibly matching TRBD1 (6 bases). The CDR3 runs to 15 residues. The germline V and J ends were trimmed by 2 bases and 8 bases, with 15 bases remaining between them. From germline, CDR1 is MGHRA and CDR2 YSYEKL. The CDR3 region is CASSQSQGPTEKLFF. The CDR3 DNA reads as TGCGCCAGCAGCCAATCACAGGGCCCGACCGAAAAACTGTTTTTT.

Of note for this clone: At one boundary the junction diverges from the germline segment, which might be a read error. Written as DNA, the CDR3 is TGTGCCAGCACCTTAGAGGGGGCGCTTGGCTACACCTTC. Translated, it gives CASTLEGALGYTF. This rearrangement joins TRBV7-9 to TRBJ1-2, with 7 bases that match TRBD1. The CDR3 spans 13 residues. The germline V gene encodes CDR1 SEHNR and CDR2 FQNEAQ (reference sequence).

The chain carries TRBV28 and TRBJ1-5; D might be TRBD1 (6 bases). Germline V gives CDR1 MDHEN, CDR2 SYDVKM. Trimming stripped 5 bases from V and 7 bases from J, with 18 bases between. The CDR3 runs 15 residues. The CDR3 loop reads CASSPPTGSGQPQHF. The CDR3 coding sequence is TGTGCCAGCAGTCCACCAACAGGGTCGGGCCAGCCCCAGCATTTT.

DNA for the CDR3: TGTGCCAGCAGCCAAGATACCGGAGCTTTCTTT. It is translated as CASSQDTGAFF. V is TRBV3-1 (or the pseudogene TRBV3-2) and J is TRBJ1-1; D is undetermined. V was shortened by 0 bases and J by 10 bases, with 6 bases between the two germline ends. There are 11 residues in the CDR3. The germline CDR1 and CDR2 sequences are LGHDT and YNNKEL (reference sequence).

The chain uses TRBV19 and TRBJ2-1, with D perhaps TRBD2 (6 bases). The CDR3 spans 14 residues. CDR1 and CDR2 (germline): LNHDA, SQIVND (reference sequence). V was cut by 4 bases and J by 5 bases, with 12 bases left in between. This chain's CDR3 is CASSSVGGNNEQFF. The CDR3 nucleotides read TGTGCCAGTAGTAGTGTCGGCGGGAACAATGAGCAGTTCTTC.

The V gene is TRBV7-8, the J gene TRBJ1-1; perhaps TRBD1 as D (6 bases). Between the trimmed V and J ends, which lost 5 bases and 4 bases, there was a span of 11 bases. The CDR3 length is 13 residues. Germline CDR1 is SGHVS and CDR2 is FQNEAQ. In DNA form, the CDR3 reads TGTGCCAGCAGCCGGGGGCGGATCACTGAAGCTTTCTTT. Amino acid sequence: CASSRGRITEAFF.